The clone carrying this T cell receptor (beta chain) appeared many times. This specimen comes from a study of T cell repertoires in cytomegalovirus infection. TCRdb re-analysed the reads in MiXCR, keeping a single row per CDR3 protein. The sample includes under 250,000 distinct CDR3 sequences, approximately 13% of them seen just once. The CDR3 is 14 amino acids. Trimming at V came to 3 bases and at J to 6 bases, leaving 5 bases not matched to a gene. The germline CDR1 and CDR2 sequences are SNHLY and FYNNEI. The sample comprised PBMCs. The gene calls are TRBV2 and TRBJ1-5, with 7 bases identical to TRBD1. The TCR sequence derives from a human donor in good health (CMV status not recorded). Some clones in this sample may be carry-over from other donors' samples. The DNA for the CDR3 is TGTGCCAGCAGTGAGGGACAGACGATTCAGCCCCAGCATTTT. Its protein is CASSEGQTIQPQHF.